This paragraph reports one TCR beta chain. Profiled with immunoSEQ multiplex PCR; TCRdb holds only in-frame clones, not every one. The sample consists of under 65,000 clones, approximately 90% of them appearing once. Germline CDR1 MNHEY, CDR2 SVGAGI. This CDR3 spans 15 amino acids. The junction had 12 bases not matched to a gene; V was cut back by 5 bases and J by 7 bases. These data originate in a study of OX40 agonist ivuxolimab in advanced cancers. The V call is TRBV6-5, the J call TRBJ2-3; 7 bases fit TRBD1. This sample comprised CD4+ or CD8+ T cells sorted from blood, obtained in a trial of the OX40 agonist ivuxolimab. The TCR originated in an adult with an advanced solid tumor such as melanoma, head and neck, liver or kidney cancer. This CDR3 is CASSPPGQSFYTQYF. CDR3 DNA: TGTGCCAGCAGTCCTCCGGGACAGAGCTTTTATACGCAGTATTTT.